A selection of T cell receptor beta chains follows, all from one sample in a study of blood T cell repertoires in COVID-19. Generated by immunoSEQ multiplex PCR, the TCRdb table keeps only in-frame clones and is missing some. The sample holds about 360,000 clones, around 90% seen once. Sequenced material: peripheral blood. These receptors originate from a human donor in a cohort sampled during active COVID-19. The CDR3 runs from the conserved cysteine through the conserved F or W. Fields, in order: V gene, CDR3 length, J gene, CDR3 protein.

v_call: TRBV28; cdr3_length: 15; j_call: TRBJ2-2; cdr3_aa: CASSFVQGDTGELFF
v_call: TRBV29-1; cdr3_length: 16; j_call: TRBJ2-3; cdr3_aa: CSVEAPLAGDTDTQYF
v_call: TRBV2; cdr3_length: 13; j_call: TRBJ1-2; cdr3_aa: CASSEQGPYGYTF
v_call: TRBV24-1; cdr3_length: 15; j_call: TRBJ2-1; cdr3_aa: CATSAAGELGNEQFF
v_call: TRBV6-2/TRBV6-3; cdr3_length: 19; j_call: TRBJ2-5; cdr3_aa: CASSSRDRGQVLSRVTQYF
v_call: TRBV7-3; cdr3_length: 13; j_call: TRBJ1-1; cdr3_aa: CASSPQGTTEAFF
v_call: TRBV19; cdr3_length: 20; j_call: TRBJ2-2; cdr3_aa: CASSTGTGDESPVYTGELFF
v_call: TRBV3-1/TRBV3-2; cdr3_length: 14; j_call: TRBJ2-1; cdr3_aa: CASSQGSSGGAHVF
v_call: TRBV30; cdr3_length: 15; j_call: TRBJ2-1; cdr3_aa: CAWSVPRELHNEQFF
v_call: TRBV3-1/TRBV3-2; cdr3_length: 19; j_call: TRBJ2-3; cdr3_aa: CASSHGSSGRASWADTQYF
v_call: TRBV28; cdr3_length: 13; j_call: TRBJ1-1; cdr3_aa: CACRGRVGTEAFF
v_call: TRBV19; cdr3_length: 17; j_call: TRBJ1-5; cdr3_aa: CASSRYGWQDLSQPQHF
v_call: TRBV3-1/TRBV3-2; cdr3_length: 14; j_call: TRBJ1-3; cdr3_aa: CASSQVVSGNTIYF
v_call: TRBV28; cdr3_length: 13; j_call: TRBJ1-1; cdr3_aa: CASSLEGNTEAFF
v_call: TRBV5-5; cdr3_length: 15; j_call: TRBJ1-1; cdr3_aa: CASSLVPSPGTEAFF
v_call: TRBV5-4; cdr3_length: 14; j_call: TRBJ1-1; cdr3_aa: CASSSDTSNTEAFF
v_call: TRBV7-6; cdr3_length: 17; j_call: TRBJ2-7; cdr3_aa: CASNSRAGGNYYYEQYF
v_call: TRBV2; cdr3_length: 13; j_call: TRBJ2-7; cdr3_aa: CASSEAITSEQYF
v_call: TRBV7-7; cdr3_length: 17; j_call: TRBJ2-1; cdr3_aa: CASSFSPRLADYNEQFF
v_call: TRBV9; cdr3_length: 14; j_call: TRBJ2-7; cdr3_aa: CASSAPDRGDEQYF
v_call: TRBV12-3/TRBV12-4; cdr3_length: 9; j_call: TRBJ1-1; cdr3_aa: CVVGGEAFF